The T cell receptor (beta chain) described here comes from a study of lymphopenia after photon versus proton radiotherapy (dated by TCRdb to about 2019). Background for the entire study: Photon and proton radiation therapy were compared by the study for their immunological effects in patients with gastrointestinal tumors who developed high-grade lymphopenia. The goal of the study was to describe how the two radiation modalities differ in their effects on the immune system. A cohort of some 19 patients with gastrointestinal tumors who received either photon or proton therapy and subsequently developed lymphopenia was included. The investigation overall reported the following: The survival association was assessed only in patients who died, and better survival with proton therapy was presented by the authors as a possibility rather than a demonstrated result. Across the cohort, among patients who died, a greater drop in TCR diversity after the nadir was inversely correlated with overall survival time. Once the lymphocyte count had reached its nadir, the repertoires of photon-treated patients showed oligoclonal expansion, particularly of CD8+ Temra cells, and this expansion drove the decline in diversity. Proton-treated patients stayed relatively stable during treatment, while photon-treated patients lost naive T cells and TCR diversity and gained effector/memory populations.

The germline V gene encodes CDR1 LNHNV and CDR2 YYDKDF (reference sequence). V is pruned by 1 base and J by 7 bases, leaving 8 bases of the junction without a gene match. From the cysteine up to the phenylalanine, the CDR3 has a length of 16 residues. Only the CDR3 region is kept as DNA, spanning 48 bases read in frame from base 1. A word on this clone: It lacks a known antigen. Base qualities are not at hand, and no much larger clone is one base apart.

The library was produced with the immunoSEQ multiplex PCR assay. Alongside multiparametric flow cytometry, deep sequencing of rearranged TCR beta loci was used to profile the T cell repertoires. In TCRdb, the immuneACCESS table is reduced to in-frame sequences with V and J assigned. These tables do not hold every clone; where another copy was compared, an unresolved V gene accounts for under half, and the others remain unexplained. This sample is represented by 37,000 or so clones; about 85% of them were singletons. Together, the top ten hold approximately 3% of the sample. The clonotype was recovered from a man over 45 with gastric cancer. The sequence links TRBV15 to TRBJ2-1; TRBD1 matches 9 bases in the middle. The source was peripheral blood, collected from a patient treated with photon-based radiotherapy. The bases are TGTGCCACCAGCAGAGGTCGGGACAGGGCTGTAAATGAGCAGTTCTTC. This is translated as CATSRGRDRAVNEQFF.